These 22 T cell receptor beta chains share one sample of origin, sequenced in a study of cytomegalovirus exposure and HLA in healthy donors. A multiplex PCR was run with 60 Vbeta primers and 13 Jbeta primers. Sequenced by immunoSEQ multiplex PCR; TCRdb stores in-frame clones only, minus some. The sample lists 92,000 or so clones; approximately 69% were seen once. Sequenced: PBMCs. The receptor set was obtained from a woman aged 45-65 years in good health and CMV-seropositive.

This clone was observed once. J is TRBJ1-6 and V is TRBV27; no reliable D call. CDR3 length: 15 amino acids. Looked up from germline, CDR1 is MNHEY and CDR2 is SMNVEV (reference sequence). V shed 3 bases and J shed 0 bases, with 6 bases lying between them. CDR3 amino acids: CASSLGSSYNSPLHF. The CDR3 nucleotides read TGTGCCAGCAGTTTGGGGAGCTCCTATAATTCACCCCTCCACTTT.

This clone was counted a single time. V is TRBV5-1 and J is TRBJ2-3; 7 bases are a match to TRBD1. This CDR3 contains 16 residues. The J segment lost 2 bases and the V segment lost 1 base, leaving 7 bases of the junction unmatched. Germline lookup yields CDR1 SGHRS and CDR2 YFSETQ. The CDR3 DNA follows: TGCGCCAGCAGCTTGTCCCGGGACAGCTACACAGATACGCAGTATTTT. Protein product: CASSLSRDSYTDTQYF. Looking up the rest from reference TRBV5-1 and TRBJ2-3 gives the full variable domain: KAGVTQTPRYLIKTRGQQVTLSCSPISGHRSVSWYQQTPGQGLQFLFEYFSETQRNKGNFPGRFSGRQFSNSRSEMNVSTLELGDSALYLCASSLSRDSYTDTQYFGPGTRLTVL.

This clone was picked up a small number of times. The gene calls are TRBV28 and TRBJ1-5; TRBD1 aligns across 8 bases. J lost 4 bases, V lost 6 bases, and 8 bases had no gene match. Germline V gives CDR1 MDHEN, CDR2 SYDVKM. The CDR3 sequence is 15 residues long. The CDR3 DNA follows: TGTGCCAGCAGATCTGACAGGGGATTTAATCAGCCCCAGCATTTT. This gives the protein CASRSDRGFNQPQHF. The complete variable domain, with remaining parts taken from reference TRBV28 and TRBJ1-5, reads DVKVTQSSRYLVKRTGEKVFLECVQDMDHENMFWYRQDPGLGLRLIYFSYDVKMKEKGDIPEGYSVSREKKERFSLILESASTNQTSMYLCASRSDRGFNQPQHFGDGTRLSIL.

This chain joins TRBV9 and TRBJ1-1, with D possibly being TRBD1 (5 bases). CDR1 SGDLS and CDR2 YYNGEE come from the germline V gene. This CDR3 comprises 15 residues. Trimming removed 3 bases from V and 1 base from J, with 13 bases in between. CDR3 protein: CASSAQGLPNTEAFF. The CDR3 DNA reads TGTGCCAGCAGCGCTCAGGGCCTACCGAACACTGAAGCTTTCTTT. Looking up the rest from reference TRBV9 and TRBJ1-1 gives the full variable domain: DSGVTQTPKHLITATGQRVTLRCSPRSGDLSVYWYQQSLDQGLQFLIQYYNGEERAKGNILERFSAQQFPDLHSELNLSSLELGDSALYFCASSAQGLPNTEAFFGQGTRLTVV.

This clone has a handful of counts. This sequence joins TRBV28 and TRBJ2-1; possibly TRBD2 for D (5 bases). The CDR3 extends over 16 amino acids. The V and J ends lost 5 bases and 6 bases respectively, with 20 bases between them. Germline assignment: CDR1 MDHEN and CDR2 SYDVKM. CDR3 protein: CASSLKDYGRPNEQFF. The CDR3 region has the DNA TGTGCCAGCAGTCTAAAAGACTACGGACGGCCCAATGAGCAGTTCTTC.

This clone appeared once. The V call is TRBV7-3, the J call TRBJ2-1; 14 bases fit TRBD2. V was pared by 5 bases and J by 6 bases, with 3 bases of the junction left unmatched. This CDR3 is 15 amino acids long. Germline assignment: CDR1 SGHTA and CDR2 FQGTGA. Here the CDR3 reads CASSRLAGGTNEQFF. The CDR3 DNA follows: TGTGCCAGCAGCCGACTAGCGGGGGGGACCAATGAGCAGTTCTTC.

The chain links TRBV7-2 to TRBJ1-3; D ambiguous. The length of the CDR3 is 15 residues. V was trimmed by 0 bases and J by 0 bases, leaving 6 bases between them. Germline V gene sequence: CDR1 SGHTA, CDR2 FQGNSA. The CDR3 coding sequence is TGTGCCAGCAGCTTAGCAGGAGGCTCTGGAAACACCATATATTTT. It translates to CASSLAGGSGNTIYF.

This CDR3 reads CASSILDSNTEAFF. The CDR3 region has the DNA TGTGCCAGCAGTATCCTGGACAGCAACACTGAAGCTTTCTTT. The J gene is TRBJ1-1, the V gene TRBV28, with a possible D match to TRBD1 (6 bases). The CDR3 has 14 amino acids. The V and J ends lost 5 bases and 2 bases respectively, with 12 bases between them. CDR1 is MDHEN, CDR2 SYDVKM, per germline.

This clone has just a few counts. This sequence joins TRBV6-6 and TRBJ2-2; 9 bases match TRBD1. Trimming removed 5 bases from V and 0 bases from J; junction bases left unmatched: 1. The CDR3 loop spans 15 amino acids. Germline V lookup: CDR1 MNHNY, CDR2 SVGAGI (reference sequence). CDR3 region: CASSRTGANTGELFF. The CDR3 nucleotides read TGTGCCAGCAGTAGGACAGGGGCGAACACCGGGGAGCTGTTTTTT.

There are a few counts of this clone. J is TRBJ1-6 and V is TRBV28; tentative D call: TRBD1 (5 bases). V gave up 7 bases and J gave up 9 bases, with 16 bases separating them. Germline assignment: CDR1 MDHEN and CDR2 SYDVKM. The CDR3 is made up of 14 amino acids. The CDR3: CASNVRGTGSPLHF. CDR3 sequence (DNA): TGTGCCAGCAATGTTCGGGGGACGGGTTCACCCCTCCACTTT.

Only a few counts were recorded for this clone. V gene TRBV4-1 combines with J gene TRBJ1-6; TRBD1 matches 7 bases. J was trimmed by 7 bases and V by 3 bases; bases with no gene match: 6. The germline V gene encodes CDR1 MGHRA and CDR2 YSYEKL. This CDR3 spans 15 amino acids. The CDR3 DNA is TGCGCCAGCAGCCAGGCCGGGACAGAGAATTCACCCCTCCACTTT. Its protein product is CASSQAGTENSPLHF.

The sample holds a few counts of this clone. The V gene is TRBV7-9, the J gene TRBJ1-2; 10 nucleotides align to TRBD1. The trim removed 5 bases at V and 5 bases at J, leaving 5 bases unmatched. This CDR3 has 14 residues. CDR1 is SEHNR, CDR2 FQNEAQ, per germline (reference sequence). The CDR3 DNA reads TGTGCCAGCAGCCCACCGGGACAGGGGTATGGCTACACCTTC. Translated, it gives CASSPPGQGYGYTF.

This chain links TRBV7-8 with TRBJ2-3; D gene unclear. V was trimmed by 1 base and J by 2 bases, leaving 4 bases between them. Germline V gene sequence: CDR1 SGHVS, CDR2 FQNEAQ. The CDR3 has 13 residues. The CDR3 loop reads CASSLDYTDTQYF. The CDR3, as DNA: TGTGCCAGCAGCTTAGATTACACAGATACGCAGTATTTT.

The V call is TRBV28, the J call TRBJ1-5; TRBD1 agrees at 8 bases. J lost 11 bases, V lost 5 bases, and 20 bases had no gene match. The germline V gene has CDR1 MDHEN and CDR2 SYDVKM. There are 17 residues in the CDR3. CDR3 sequence: CASSGPKGRGQILAQHF. In DNA form, the CDR3 reads TGTGCCAGCAGTGGGCCAAAAGGCAGGGGGCAGATCCTGGCCCAGCATTTT.

A note on this clone: Other DNA sequences of this sample code for an identical CDR3. The chain has TRBV27 and TRBJ1-1; maybe TRBD1 (5 bases). Trimming took off 5 bases at V and 5 bases at J, with 12 bases between the two ends. The CDR3 is made up of 13 amino acids. Germline V gives CDR1 MNHEY, CDR2 SMNVEV (reference sequence). For the CDR3, the DNA is TGTGCCAGCAGTCTCCGGGGGTCTACTGAAGCTTTCTTT. It specifies CASSLRGSTEAFF.

The J gene is TRBJ1-1, the V gene TRBV5-1; unclear D gene. The germline CDR1 and CDR2 sequences are SGHRS and YFSETQ. This CDR3 is 14 amino acids long. Between the trimmed V and J ends, which lost 3 bases and 4 bases, there was a span of 13 bases. CDR3 nucleotides: TGCGCCAGCAGCTCAGAACGACTAGGCACTGAAGCTTTCTTT. Translation gives CASSSERLGTEAFF.

This clone was detected once. V is TRBV5-1 and J is TRBJ1-1, with 7 bases that match TRBD1. With 4 bases clipped from V and 5 bases from J, the junction kept 5 bases outside the gene matches. The CDR3 length is 13 residues. Looked up from germline, CDR1 is SGHRS and CDR2 is YFSETQ. CDR3 protein: CASSISGGTEAFF. The CDR3 nucleotides read TGCGCCAGCAGCATTTCAGGGGGTACTGAAGCTTTCTTT.

The chain combines TRBV11-2 with TRBJ2-5, with D perhaps TRBD1 (5 bases). Germline CDR1 SGHAT, CDR2 FQNNGV. V lost 5 bases and J 7 bases, leaving 11 bases between the germline ends. The CDR3 loop spans 12 amino acids. The CDR3 DNA reads as TGTGCCAGCAGCCAGGGCGTCCGGACCCAGTACTTC. It translates to CASSQGVRTQYF.

The chain uses TRBV28 and TRBJ1-2, with 9 bases matching TRBD1. The germline V gene has CDR1 MDHEN and CDR2 SYDVKM. V lost 5 bases to trimming and J lost 7 bases; unmatched junction nucleotides: 8. The CDR3 runs 14 residues. CDR3 coding DNA: TGTGCCAGCAGTCCCGGACAGGGGACCTCTGGCTACACCTTC. Residues: CASSPGQGTSGYTF.

The V gene is TRBV6-1, the J gene TRBJ1-5, with 10 bases fitting TRBD1. This CDR3 spans 16 amino acids. The V segment lost 4 bases and the J segment 2 bases; nucleotides outside the gene matches: 5. Germline loops: CDR1 MNHNS, CDR2 SASEGT. In DNA, the CDR3 is TGTGCCAGCAGTGCACCGACAGGGGGCGGCAATCAGCCCCAGCATTTT. Its translation is CASSAPTGGGNQPQHF.

V usage is TRBV5-1 and J usage is TRBJ2-5; a possible D gene is TRBD1 (6 bases). CDR1 SGHRS and CDR2 YFSETQ come from the germline V gene. The length of the CDR3 is 14 residues. V was pared by 5 bases and J by 5 bases, with 16 bases between. Written as DNA, the CDR3 is TGCGCCAGCAGACTGGGGCAGGGGCCGGAGACCCAGTACTTC. Amino acids: CASRLGQGPETQYF. Looking up the rest from reference TRBV5-1 and TRBJ2-5 gives the full variable domain: KAGVTQTPRYLIKTRGQQVTLSCSPISGHRSVSWYQQTPGQGLQFLFEYFSETQRNKGNFPGRFSGRQFSNSRSEMNVSTLELGDSALYLCASRLGQGPETQYFGPGTRLLVL.

This clone qualifies as medium-sized. The rearrangement joins TRBV19 to TRBJ1-2; 10 positions agree with TRBD1. Per germline, CDR1 LNHDA and CDR2 SQIVND (reference sequence). CDR3 length: 13 residues. V shed 5 bases, J shed 6 bases, and the junction held 3 bases outside the gene matches. In nucleotides, the CDR3 is TGTGCCAGTAGTTTCGGGACAGGGGATGGCTACACCTTC. This codes for CASSFGTGDGYTF.